A single sample is the source of the 31 T cell receptor beta chains below, sequenced in a study of shared clonotypes between healthy human individuals. The table came from immunoSEQ multiplex PCR; TCRdb's copy has only in-frame clones and leaves some out. The data contain about 1 million clones, about 76% of them seen just once; the ten biggest clones take up less than 1.5%. The sequenced sample consisted of memory CD4+ T cells sorted from blood. The subset denotes: CD45RA-negative fraction. The receptors shown here come from a man aged 18 to 30 in good health.

The chain employs TRBV29-1 and TRBJ1-4; D ambiguous. The CDR3 is 12 residues long. The germline gives CDR1 SQVTM, CDR2 ANQGSEA. The V end was cut by 8 bases, the J end by 7 bases, with 14 bases between. In DNA form, the CDR3 reads TGCAGCTTTAGGGAGTCGGGTGAAAAACTGTTTTTT. It codes for CSFRESGEKLFF.

The V gene is TRBV19, the J gene TRBJ1-5; TRBD1 matches 8 bases. This CDR3 has 16 residues. Germline-derived CDR1 and CDR2 are LNHDA and SQIVND (reference sequence). Trimming at V came to 3 bases and at J to 1 base, leaving 5 bases not matched to a gene. The CDR3: CASSISDRGSNQPQHF. The CDR3, as DNA: TGTGCCAGTAGTATTTCTGACAGGGGCAGCAATCAGCCCCAGCATTTT. Supplemented by reference TRBV19 and TRBJ1-5, the full variable domain reads DGGITQSPKYLFRKEGQNVTLSCEQNLNHDAMYWYRQDPGQGLRLIYYSQIVNDFQKGDIAEGYSVSREKKESFPLTVTSAQKNPTAFYLCASSISDRGSNQPQHFGDGTRLSIL.

The chain has TRBV7-2 and TRBJ2-7, with D hard to call. The V end was cut by 5 bases, the J end by 5 bases, with 13 bases between. Germline CDR1 and CDR2: SGHTA and FQGNSA. The CDR3 covers 13 residues. The CDR3 is CASSLRSGDEQYF. CDR3 bases: TGTGCCAGCAGCCTACGATCAGGAGACGAGCAGTACTTC.

The chain carries TRBV27 and TRBJ2-1; perhaps D is TRBD1 or TRBD2 (5 bases each). The CDR3 has 15 residues. The V gene lost 3 bases and the J gene lost 7 bases, with 16 bases spanning the gap. CDR1 is MNHEY, CDR2 SMNVEV, per germline (reference sequence). CDR3 sequence reads: CASSFWVGEKNEQFF. The CDR3 DNA reads TGTGCCAGCAGTTTCTGGGTGGGGGAAAAAAATGAGCAGTTCTTC.

Turning to this clone: Different DNA sequences within this sample yield the same CDR3. The chain couples TRBV14 to TRBJ1-1; no firm D call. This CDR3 is 13 amino acids long. From germline, CDR1 is SGHDN and CDR2 FVKESK. The V gene lost 1 base and the J gene lost 0 bases, with 3 bases spanning the gap. The CDR3: CASSQALNTEAFF. For the CDR3, the DNA is TGTGCCAGCAGCCAAGCCTTGAACACTGAAGCTTTCTTT.

The chain recombines TRBV6-1 with TRBJ2-2; D is undetermined. V lost 6 bases and J 1 base, leaving 6 bases between the germline ends. The CDR3 is 13 residues long. From germline, CDR1 is MNHNS and CDR2 SASEGT. The CDR3 DNA reads as TGTGCCAGCAGGGATGTGAACACCGGGGAGCTGTTTTTT. Amino acid sequence: CASRDVNTGELFF.

This clone was counted between two and nine times. The rearrangement joins TRBV5-8 to TRBJ1-1; possible D gene TRBD1, 6 bases. The germline V gene encodes CDR1 SGHTS and CDR2 YDEGEE. With 4 bases removed from V and 3 bases from J, the gap between germline ends came to 16 bases. This CDR3 comprises 15 residues. CDR3 nucleotides: TGTGCCAGCAGCGTTGACCCTCGGGGGCACACTGAAGCTTTCTTT. Translated, it gives CASSVDPRGHTEAFF.

The chain employs TRBV5-6 and TRBJ1-6; D is ambiguous. The V gene lost 3 bases and the J gene lost 2 bases, with 12 bases spanning the gap. This CDR3 is 16 amino acids long. Germline V CDR1 and CDR2: SGHDT, YYEEEE. This CDR3 reads CASSSLLTTYNSPLHF. The CDR3 DNA reads as TGTGCCAGCAGCTCTTTACTTACGACCTATAATTCACCCCTCCACTTT.

In nucleotides, the CDR3 is TGTGCCAGCAGTGAAGCGCCCTTTGTGGGGGCCGGGGAGCTGTTTTTT. Amino acid sequence: CASSEAPFVGAGELFF. The chain carries TRBV6-1 and TRBJ2-2; D is perhaps TRBD1 or TRBD2 (5 bases each). Germline V gives CDR1 MNHNS, CDR2 SASEGT. V was pared by 0 bases and J by 6 bases, with 14 bases between. The CDR3 covers 16 residues.

The genes are TRBV5-1 and TRBJ2-2, with 11 positions matching TRBD2. The J segment lost 3 bases and the V segment lost 2 bases, leaving 3 bases of the junction unmatched. The germline CDR1 and CDR2 sequences are SGHRS and YFSETQ. This CDR3 comprises 16 residues. This CDR3 is CASSFSSGRYTGELFF. The CDR3 DNA is TGCGCCAGCAGCTTCTCTAGCGGGAGGTACACCGGGGAGCTGTTTTTT. The variable domain in full, completed from reference TRBV5-1 and TRBJ2-2, reads KAGVTQTPRYLIKTRGQQVTLSCSPISGHRSVSWYQQTPGQGLQFLFEYFSETQRNKGNFPGRFSGRQFSNSRSEMNVSTLELGDSALYLCASSFSSGRYTGELFFGEGSRLTVL.

The chain uses TRBV14 and TRBJ2-5; no firm D call. CDR3 length: 12 amino acids. The germline V gene encodes CDR1 SGHDN and CDR2 FVKESK. With 3 bases removed from V and 5 bases from J, the gap between germline ends came to 7 bases. The CDR3 DNA follows: TGTGCCAGCAGCCACCGGGTGGAGACCCAGTACTTC. This gives the protein CASSHRVETQYF. The whole variable domain, remainder taken from reference TRBV14 and TRBJ2-5, is EAGVTQFPSHSVIEKGQTVTLRCDPISGHDNLYWYRRVMGKEIKFLLHFVKESKQDESGMPNNRFLAERTGGTYSTLKVQPAELEDSGVYFCASSHRVETQYFGPGTRLLVL.

The gene calls are TRBV6-5 and TRBJ2-5; D unclear. The V end was cut by 4 bases, the J end by 9 bases, with 18 bases between. The CDR3 is made up of 14 amino acids. Germline CDR1 is MNHEY and CDR2 is SVGAGI. CDR3 nucleotide sequence: TGTGCCAGCAGTTCCGACCCGACCTTGGTGTCCCAGTACTTC. It translates to CASSSDPTLVSQYF.

The rearrangement joins TRBV2 to TRBJ2-1, with 7 bases matching TRBD2. CDR3 length: 15 residues. The junction had 12 bases not matched to a gene; V was cut back by 7 bases and J by 6 bases. Germline V gene sequence: CDR1 SNHLY, CDR2 FYNNEI. This CDR3 is CASTRGGSSGNEQFF. The DNA for the CDR3 is TGTGCCAGCACTCGGGGAGGGTCCTCGGGCAATGAGCAGTTCTTC.

This clone has only one observation. V usage is TRBV30 and J usage is TRBJ1-5; weak D call: TRBD1 (5 bases). The CDR3 covers 12 residues. The ends were cut back, 3 bases at V and 6 bases at J, with 9 bases in the middle. Germline CDR1 is GTSNPN and CDR2 is SVGIG (reference sequence). In nucleotides, the CDR3 is TGTGCCTGGAGAACAGGAGGTCAGCCCCAGCATTTT. Protein product: CAWRTGGQPQHF.

This clone was detected only a few times. The genes are TRBV4-2 and TRBJ2-1; D might be TRBD2 (5 bases). This CDR3 has 15 amino acids. Germline V gene sequence: CDR1 LGHNA, CDR2 YNFKEQ. The V gene lost 2 bases and the J gene lost 5 bases, with 13 bases spanning the gap. Written as DNA, the CDR3 is TGTGCCAGCAGCCAATTTACCGGACTGGACAATGAGCAGTTCTTC. It specifies CASSQFTGLDNEQFF.

The chain has TRBV5-1 and TRBJ2-5, with D perhaps matching TRBD2 (5 bases). The ends were cut back, 4 bases at V and 1 base at J, with 14 bases in the middle. There are 15 residues in the CDR3. CDR1 and CDR2 from the germline V gene are SGHRS and YFSETQ. The CDR3 spells CASSVEDSSQETQYF. CDR3 bases: TGCGCCAGCAGCGTGGAGGATTCGTCCCAAGAGACCCAGTACTTC.

J is TRBJ2-1 and V is TRBV5-1, with TRBD2 matching over 10 bases. Unmatched junction bases numbered 10, after V lost 4 bases and J lost 6 bases. This CDR3 has 16 residues. Germline CDR1 is SGHRS and CDR2 is YFSETQ. CDR3 in amino acids: CASSGLPSGGRNEQFF. DNA of the CDR3: TGCGCCAGCAGCGGCCTCCCTAGCGGGGGACGCAATGAGCAGTTCTTC.

The chain carries TRBV6-1 and TRBJ1-4; the D is unclear. Per germline, CDR1 MNHNS and CDR2 SASEGT. CDR3 length: 16 residues. Trimming stripped 2 bases from V and 0 bases from J, with 10 bases between. The CDR3 bases are TGTGCCAGCAGTGAAAGATACAGTTCAACTAATGAAAAACTGTTTTTT. This encodes CASSERYSSTNEKLFF.

The chain combines TRBV10-1 with TRBJ2-3, with 11 bases fitting TRBD2. Losses at the gene ends were 0 bases for V and 4 bases for J; bases not matched to a gene: 3. The CDR3 has 16 amino acids. Germline V lookup: CDR1 WNHNN, CDR2 SYGVQD (reference sequence). Here the CDR3 reads CASSESIAGGADTQYF. The CDR3 bases are TGCGCCAGCAGTGAGTCGATAGCGGGAGGGGCAGATACGCAGTATTTT.

The chain has TRBV9 and TRBJ2-3; TRBD2 matches at 10 bases. CDR1 SGDLS and CDR2 YYNGEE come from the germline V gene. Trimming cost V 4 bases and J 4 bases; bases outside gene matches: 15. The CDR3 contains 18 residues. In DNA form, the CDR3 reads TGTGCCAGCAGCCCCCGATTAGGGCTAGCGGGAGACCCAGATACGCAGTATTTT. Translation gives CASSPRLGLAGDPDTQYF.

This sequence joins TRBV27 and TRBJ1-4; D gene ambiguous. With 8 bases removed from V and 7 bases from J, the gap between germline ends came to 11 bases. This CDR3 spans 12 amino acids. CDR1 MNHEY and CDR2 SMNVEV come from the germline V gene (reference sequence). As DNA, the CDR3 is TGTGCCAGCGCCTCAAGTCCTGAAAAACTGTTTTTT. Encoded protein: CASASSPEKLFF.

Note on this clone: This specimen includes other DNA sequences encoding the same CDR3. The genes are TRBV6-1 and TRBJ1-6; the D is unclear. The CDR3 loop spans 14 amino acids. Between the trimmed V and J ends, which lost 4 bases and 0 bases, there was a span of 4 bases. Germline values: CDR1 MNHNS, CDR2 SASEGT. The CDR3 region is CASSVSSYNSPLHF. In DNA form, the CDR3 reads TGTGCCAGCAGTGTGAGCTCCTATAATTCACCCCTCCACTTT.

V is TRBV7-9 and J is TRBJ2-3, with TRBD1 matching 9 bases. CDR1 SEHNR and CDR2 FQNEAQ come from the germline V gene (reference sequence). With 5 bases clipped from V and 4 bases from J, the junction kept 4 bases outside the gene matches. The CDR3 is 14 amino acids. The CDR3 DNA follows: TGTGCCAGCAGCCGAACAGGGGGCCCAGATACGCAGTATTTT. Amino acid sequence: CASSRTGGPDTQYF.

Comments on this clone: Different DNA sequences within this sample yield the same CDR3. The J gene is TRBJ2-3, the V gene TRBV2; the D gene is possibly TRBD2 (6 bases). Germline values: CDR1 SNHLY, CDR2 FYNNEI. There are 14 residues in the CDR3. The germline V and J ends were trimmed by 6 bases and 2 bases, with 12 bases remaining between them. CDR3 DNA sequence: TGTGCCAGCAGGACCGGGACTGACACAGATACGCAGTATTTT. Protein product: CASRTGTDTDTQYF.

This chain connects TRBV19 to TRBJ1-2; D gene ambiguous. Germline V gene data show CDR1 as LNHDA and CDR2 as SQIVND (reference sequence). Trimming removed 5 bases from V and 2 bases from J, with 12 bases in between. The CDR3 covers 14 residues. In nucleotides, the CDR3 is TGTGCCAGTAGTTTCTCTGGAGTGAACTATGGCTACACCTTC. It is translated as CASSFSGVNYGYTF.

This clone appeared once. The chain links TRBV6-1 to TRBJ2-7, with 7 nucleotides matching TRBD2. The germline gives CDR1 MNHNS, CDR2 SASEGT. Trimming cost V 5 bases and J 6 bases; bases outside gene matches: 10. This CDR3 spans 14 amino acids. Here the CDR3 reads CASSWEGGLGEQYF. DNA of the CDR3: TGTGCCAGCAGTTGGGAGGGAGGTTTAGGCGAGCAGTACTTC.

CDR3 coding DNA: TGTGCCAGCGGTCCTTTAACGGGGGGAAACACCATATATTTT. It codes for CASGPLTGGNTIYF. The rearrangement uses TRBV6-1 and TRBJ1-3; D is undetermined. Trimming left V 8 bases short and J 4 bases short, with 15 bases between. The CDR3 contains 14 residues. The germline gives CDR1 MNHNS, CDR2 SASEGT.

This sequence joins TRBV19 and TRBJ1-1; weak D call: TRBD1 (5 bases). The V end lost 7 bases, the J end lost 5 bases, and 14 bases lay between the germline ends. The germline gives CDR1 LNHDA, CDR2 SQIVND (reference sequence). CDR3 length: 13 amino acids. The CDR3 here is CASTVGGKTEAFF. In DNA form, the CDR3 reads TGTGCCAGTACCGTGGGGGGGAAGACTGAAGCTTTCTTT.

This rearrangement joins TRBV5-1 to TRBJ1-1; D perhaps matches TRBD1 (6 bases). This CDR3 has 15 amino acids. Germline CDR1 and CDR2: SGHRS and YFSETQ. Trimming cost V 0 bases and J 0 bases, with 9 bases left between them. Here the CDR3 reads CASSLDGGLNTEAFF. The CDR3 DNA follows: TGCGCCAGCAGCTTGGACGGGGGCCTGAACACTGAAGCTTTCTTT.

This clone came up a few times. In DNA, the CDR3 is TGTGCCAGCAGCTTAGAGGCAGGGCGGCAGCCCCAGCATTTT. This sequence encodes CASSLEAGRQPQHF. The chain is built from TRBV7-2 and TRBJ1-5, with D tentatively TRBD1 (5 bases). Trimming pared 1 base from V and 7 bases from J, leaving 11 bases between. Germline V lookup: CDR1 SGHTA, CDR2 FQGNSA. The CDR3 consists of 14 residues.

A few counts support this clone. The rearrangement links TRBV18 to TRBJ1-1, with 7 nucleotides matching TRBD1. CDR1 KGHSH and CDR2 LQKENI come from the germline V gene. J was trimmed by 4 bases and V by 1 base; bases with no gene match: 9. The CDR3 contains 16 residues. The CDR3 sequence is CASSPRKQGTSTEAFF. The CDR3 DNA reads TGTGCCAGCTCACCACGGAAACAGGGGACGTCCACTGAAGCTTTCTTT.